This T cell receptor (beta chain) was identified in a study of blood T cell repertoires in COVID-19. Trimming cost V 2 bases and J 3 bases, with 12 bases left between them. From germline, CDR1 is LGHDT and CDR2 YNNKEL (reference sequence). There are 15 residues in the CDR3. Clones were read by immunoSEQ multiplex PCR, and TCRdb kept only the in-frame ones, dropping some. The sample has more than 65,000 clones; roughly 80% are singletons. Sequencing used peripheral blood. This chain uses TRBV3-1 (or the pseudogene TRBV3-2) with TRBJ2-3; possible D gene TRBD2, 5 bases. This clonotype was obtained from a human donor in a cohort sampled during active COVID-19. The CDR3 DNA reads TGTGCCAGCAGCCAATTGCTAGCCACAACAGATACGCAGTATTTT. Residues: CASSQLLATTDTQYF.